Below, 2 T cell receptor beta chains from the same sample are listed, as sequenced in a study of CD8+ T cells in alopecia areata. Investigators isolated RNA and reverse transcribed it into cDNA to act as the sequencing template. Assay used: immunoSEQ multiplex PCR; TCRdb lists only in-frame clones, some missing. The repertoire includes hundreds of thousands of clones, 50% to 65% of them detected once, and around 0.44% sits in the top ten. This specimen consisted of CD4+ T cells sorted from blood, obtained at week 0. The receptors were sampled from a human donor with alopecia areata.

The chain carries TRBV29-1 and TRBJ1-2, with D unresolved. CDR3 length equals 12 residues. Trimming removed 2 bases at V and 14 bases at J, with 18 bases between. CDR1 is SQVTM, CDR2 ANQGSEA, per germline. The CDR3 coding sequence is TGCAGCGTTGAAAGGATCAGCCCGATGAGGACCTTC. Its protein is CSVERISPMRTF.

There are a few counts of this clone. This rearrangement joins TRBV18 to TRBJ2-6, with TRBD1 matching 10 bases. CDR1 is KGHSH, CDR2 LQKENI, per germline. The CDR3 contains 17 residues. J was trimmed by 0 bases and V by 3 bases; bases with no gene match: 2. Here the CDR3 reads CASSPGQGRSGANVLTF. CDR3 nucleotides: TGTGCCAGCTCACCGGGACAGGGGCGCTCTGGGGCCAACGTCCTGACTTTC.